A selection of T cell receptor beta chains follows, all from one sample in a study of glioma-infiltrating T cells after dendritic cell vaccination. Some clones are missing from TCRdb's copy, which holds only in-frame ones; the method was immunoSEQ multiplex PCR. The table shows tens of thousands of clones, with 75% to 85% occurring only once. The source was blood, collected after dendritic cell vaccination. These receptors came from a human donor with glioblastoma. Each CDR3 is given with its conserved first and last residue. D genes are given only for firm matches. Rows may omit the clone size; those that give it use once, few, many or a size class.

>TRBV2|TRBJ2-7|TRBD1|NA
CASSTRTGRLGYF
TGTGCCAGCAGTACCCGGACAGGGAGGTTGGGTTACTTC
>TRBV7-9|TRBJ1-1|NA|NA
CASYLAGGYTEAFF
TGTGCCAGCTACCTTGCCGGGGGGTACACTGAAGCTTTCTTT
>TRBV19|TRBJ2-4|TRBD1|NA
CASSIRDRVGKNIQYF
TGTGCCAGTAGTATCCGGGACAGGGTCGGCAAAAACATTCAGTACTTC
>TRBV6-5|TRBJ1-2|NA|NA
CASTSGAGYTF
TGTGCCAGCACCTCCGGTGCTGGCTACACCTTC
>TRBV6-4|TRBJ2-3|NA|NA
CASSDSASHRSTDTQYF
TGTGCCAGCAGTGACTCAGCCTCCCACCGAAGCACAGATACGCAGTATTTT
>TRBV15|TRBJ1-1|NA|NA
CATSPQGGGAGTEAFF
TGTGCCACCAGCCCCCAAGGAGGGGGGGCGGGCACTGAAGCTTTCTTT
>TRBV6-5|TRBJ2-7|TRBD1|NA
CASSYRDRGPYEQYF
TGTGCCAGCAGTTATAGGGACAGGGGACCCTACGAGCAGTACTTC
>TRBV18|TRBJ1-2|NA|few
CASSPTDSTYGYTF
TGTGCCAGCTCACCGACGGACAGCACCTATGGCTACACCTTC
>TRBV5-1|TRBJ1-3|NA|NA
CASSLDAQGGVNTIYF
TGCGCCAGCAGCTTGGATGCCCAGGGCGGTGTAAACACCATATATTTT
>TRBV5-4|TRBJ2-2|TRBD1|NA
CASSRPGTGATGELFF
TGTGCCAGCAGCCGTCCCGGGACAGGGGCCACCGGGGAGCTGTTTTTT
>TRBV14|TRBJ2-5|TRBD2|once
CASSHLRGGLGETQYF
TGTGCCAGCAGCCATCTACGGGGGGGCCTCGGGGAGACCCAGTACTTC
>TRBV27|TRBJ2-5|TRBD2|NA
CASSLSPSGRPQETQYF
TGTGCCAGCAGTTTATCCCCTAGCGGGAGGCCTCAAGAGACCCAGTACTTC
>TRBV5-1|TRBJ2-3|NA|NA
CASSGGGTDTQYF
TGCGCCAGCAGCGGCGGGGGCACAGATACGCAGTATTTT
>TRBV25-1|TRBJ2-3|NA|NA
CASSGAGTDTQYF
TGTGCCAGCAGTGGGGCTGGCACAGATACGCAGTATTTT
>TRBV6-6|TRBJ1-1|NA|NA
CASSDKRGTEAFF
TGTGCCAGCAGTGACAAAAGGGGGACTGAAGCTTTCTTT
>TRBV5-1|TRBJ2-3|NA|once
CASSLAADTQYF
TGCGCCAGCAGCTTGGCTGCAGATACGCAGTATTTT
>TRBV19|TRBJ2-2|TRBD2|few
CASISGGPNTGELFF
TGTGCCAGTATATCGGGAGGGCCGAACACCGGGGAGCTGTTTTTT
>TRBV4-2|TRBJ2-5|TRBD2|once
CASSQVGAGGQETQYF
TGTGCCAGCAGCCAAGTAGGGGCGGGGGGTCAAGAGACCCAGTACTTC
>TRBV20-1|TRBJ2-1|NA|few
CSANRNNEQFF
TGCAGTGCTAACAGGAACAATGAGCAGTTCTTC
>TRBV9|TRBJ2-3|NA|NA
CASSVNEGTSDTQYF
TGTGCCAGCAGCGTTAACGAGGGTACATCAGATACGCAGTATTTT
>TRBV27|TRBJ2-1|NA|NA
CASSLVGAGYNEQFF
TGTGCCAGCAGTTTGGTGGGGGCTGGCTACAATGAGCAGTTCTTC
>TRBV30|TRBJ1-5|NA|NA
CAWSASGDQPQHF
TGTGCCTGGAGTGCCTCGGGGGATCAGCCCCAGCATTTT
>TRBV2|TRBJ1-5|NA|NA
CASSGTGPEMGPQHF
TGTGCCAGCAGTGGTACAGGGCCGGAGATGGGGCCCCAGCATTTT
>TRBV7-2|TRBJ2-5|TRBD1|NA
CASSSRGTGAYQETQYF
TGTGCCAGCAGCTCCAGAGGGACAGGGGCGTACCAAGAGACCCAGTACTTC
>TRBV6-1|TRBJ1-2|TRBD1|NA
CASSEPDRVGYGYTF
TGTGCCAGCAGTGAACCCGACAGGGTGGGCTATGGCTACACCTTC
>TRBV6-5|TRBJ1-2|NA|NA
CASSVRGSDYGYTF
TGTGCCAGCAGTGTACGGGGGTCAGACTATGGCTACACCTTC
>TRBV5-6|TRBJ2-6|NA|NA
CASSLDSGAQAGANVLTF
TGTGCCAGCAGCTTGGATTCAGGGGCCCAGGCTGGGGCCAACGTCCTGACTTTC
>TRBV5-6|TRBJ1-1|TRBD1|NA
CASTPGQGRTNTEAFF
TGTGCCAGCACCCCGGGACAGGGACGGACGAACACTGAAGCTTTCTTT
>TRBV28|TRBJ1-2|TRBD1|NA
CASRTPRTGPYYGYTF
TGTGCCAGCAGGACCCCCCGGACAGGGCCGTACTATGGCTACACCTTC
>TRBV6-1|TRBJ1-3|NA|NA
CASSEWPGNTIYF
TGTGCCAGCAGTGAGTGGCCTGGAAACACCATATATTTT
>TRBV7-9|TRBJ1-6|TRBD1|NA
CASSLPRQGGSPLHF
TGTGCCAGCAGCCTCCCCCGACAGGGTGGTTCACCCCTCCACTTT
>TRBV6-1|TRBJ2-4|NA|NA
CASSEGTHWWDIQYF
TGTGCCAGCAGTGAAGGGACTCATTGGTGGGACATTCAGTACTTC
>TRBV27|TRBJ1-5|NA|once
CASRDLQGWNQPQHF
TGTGCCAGCAGAGACCTACAGGGTTGGAATCAGCCCCAGCATTTT
>TRBV6-6|TRBJ1-5|TRBD1|NA
CASTQGTNQPQHF
TGTGCCAGCACACAGGGGACAAATCAGCCCCAGCATTTT
>TRBV6-6|TRBJ1-1|TRBD1|NA
CASSSSGTGRGTEAFF
TGTGCCAGCAGTTCCTCCGGGACAGGGCGTGGCACTGAAGCTTTCTTT
>TRBV13|TRBJ2-5|NA|NA
CASSLSGSLVWETQYF
TGTGCCAGCAGCTTATCAGGGTCCCTGGTATGGGAGACCCAGTACTTC
>TRBV10-3|TRBJ2-1|TRBD1|NA
CAITLGQGDEQFF
TGTGCCATCACCCTGGGACAGGGAGATGAGCAGTTCTTC
>TRBV6-1|TRBJ1-2|NA|NA
CASTPAGSYGYTF
TGTGCCAGCACCCCGGCGGGCTCGTATGGCTACACCTTC
>TRBV5-1|TRBJ2-1|TRBD2|NA
CASIQTSGMYEQFF
TGCGCCAGCATTCAGACTAGCGGGATGTATGAGCAGTTCTTC
>TRBV15|TRBJ1-1|NA|NA
CATRSGTEAFF
TGTGCCACCAGATCGGGCACTGAAGCTTTCTTT
>TRBV28|TRBJ1-5|NA|once
CASSLFLQGGSNQPQHF
TGTGCCAGCAGTTTATTTCTACAGGGTGGTAGCAATCAGCCCCAGCATTTT
>TRBV30|TRBJ2-1|NA|few
CAWSGLANEQFF
TGTGCCTGGAGTGGGCTAGCAAATGAGCAGTTCTTC
>TRBV5-1|TRBJ2-7|TRBD1|NA
CASSLGGTGVGEQYF
TGCGCCAGCAGCTTGGGCGGGACAGGGGTCGGCGAGCAGTACTTC
>TRBV6-1|TRBJ2-5|TRBD2|once
CASSEGTSGLETQYF
TGTGCCAGCAGTGAGGGGACTAGCGGGCTTGAGACCCAGTACTTC
>TRBV6-4|TRBJ2-2|NA|NA
CASSDSKGYTGELFF
TGTGCCAGCAGTGACTCGAAGGGGTACACCGGGGAGCTGTTTTTT
>TRBV6-1|TRBJ1-4|NA|NA
CASSEGGPNEKLFF
TGTGCCAGCAGTGAAGGAGGGCCTAATGAAAAACTGTTTTTT
>TRBV27|TRBJ2-7|NA|NA
CASSSYEDEQYF
TGTGCCAGCAGTTCGTACGAGGACGAGCAGTACTTC
>TRBV4-1|TRBJ1-1|NA|NA
CASSQTGVMNTEAFF
TGCGCCAGCAGCCAGACCGGGGTTATGAACACTGAAGCTTTCTTT
>TRBV6-5|TRBJ1-2|NA|NA
CASRNTANYGYTF
TGTGCCAGCAGAAACACAGCTAACTATGGCTACACCTTC
>TRBV5-1|TRBJ2-3|NA|NA
CASSWNPGPTDTQYF
TGCGCCAGCAGCTGGAACCCAGGTCCCACAGATACGCAGTATTTT
>TRBV2|TRBJ1-6|TRBD1|NA
CASRAGQGSGPLHF
TGTGCCAGCAGAGCCGGACAGGGAAGTGGACCCCTCCACTTT